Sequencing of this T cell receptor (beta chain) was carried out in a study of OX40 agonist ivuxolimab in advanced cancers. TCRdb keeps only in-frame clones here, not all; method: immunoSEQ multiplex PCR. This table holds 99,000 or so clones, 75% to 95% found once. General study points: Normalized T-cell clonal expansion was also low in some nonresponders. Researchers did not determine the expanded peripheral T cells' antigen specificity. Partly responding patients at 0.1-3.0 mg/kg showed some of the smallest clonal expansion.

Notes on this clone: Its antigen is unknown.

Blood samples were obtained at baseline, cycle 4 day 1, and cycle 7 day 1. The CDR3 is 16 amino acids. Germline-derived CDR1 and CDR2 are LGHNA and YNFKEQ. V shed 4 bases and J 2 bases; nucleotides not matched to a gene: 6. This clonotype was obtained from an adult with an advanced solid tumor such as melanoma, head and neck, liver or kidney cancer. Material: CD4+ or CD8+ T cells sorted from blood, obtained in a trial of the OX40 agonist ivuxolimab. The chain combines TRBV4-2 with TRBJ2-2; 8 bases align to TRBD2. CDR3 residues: CASSPASGPNTGELFF. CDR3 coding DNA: TGTGCCAGCAGCCCCGCTAGCGGGCCTAACACCGGGGAGCTGTTTTTT.